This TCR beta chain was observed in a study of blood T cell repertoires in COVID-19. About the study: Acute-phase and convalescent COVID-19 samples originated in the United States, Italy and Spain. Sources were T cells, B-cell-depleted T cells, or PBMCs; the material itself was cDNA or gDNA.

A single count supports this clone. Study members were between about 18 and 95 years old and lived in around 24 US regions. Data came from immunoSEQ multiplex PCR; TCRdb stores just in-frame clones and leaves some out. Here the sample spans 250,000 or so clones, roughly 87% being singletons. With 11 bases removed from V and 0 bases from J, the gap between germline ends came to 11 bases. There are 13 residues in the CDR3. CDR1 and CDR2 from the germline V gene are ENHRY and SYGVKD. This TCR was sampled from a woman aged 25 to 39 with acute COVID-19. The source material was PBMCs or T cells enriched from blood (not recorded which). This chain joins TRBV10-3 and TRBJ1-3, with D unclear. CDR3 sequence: CASEASSGNTIYF. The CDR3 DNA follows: TGTGCCTCTGAAGCTTCCTCTGGAAACACCATATATTTT.